This T cell receptor (beta chain) was documented in a study of CD8+ T cells in alopecia areata. This CDR3 spans 8 amino acids. Germline V lookup: CDR1 MNHGY, CDR2 SVAAGI. Stated treatment: oral pan-JAK inhibitor, 5-10 mg twice daily. cDNA serving as the sequencing template came from extracted, reverse transcribed RNA. Sequencing used immunoSEQ multiplex PCR; TCRdb keeps in-frame clones, though not all of them. The sample includes approximately 180,000 clones, about 48% seen only once; the top ten take roughly 10%. This clone was detected once. This receptor was identified in a human donor with alopecia areata. The rearrangement uses TRBV6-9 and TRBJ1-2; D unclear. This sample comprised CD8+ T cells sorted from blood, obtained at week 24, from a patient treated with tofacitinib. The CDR3 bases are TGTGTCGGCAGGGGCTACACCTTC. Translated: CVGRGYTF.